This T cell receptor (beta chain) was identified during a study of T cells of healthy individuals. V was clipped by 4 bases and J by 8 bases, with 19 bases between them. Germline CDR1 SGHDT, CDR2 YYEEEE. CDR3 length: 16 amino acids. Via MiXCR, TCRdb re-called the 5' RACE reads, giving one row per CDR3 protein. The sample has around 98,000 distinct CDR3 sequences, around 17% seen once; the top ten hold more than 5.5%. This clonotype was sampled from a human donor in good health. V usage is TRBV5-6 and J usage is TRBJ1-6; D remains ambiguous. The CDR3 is CASSPDWERRDSPLHF. The CDR3 coding sequence is TGTGCCAGCAGCCCCGATTGGGAAAGGAGGGATTCACCCCTCCACTTT.